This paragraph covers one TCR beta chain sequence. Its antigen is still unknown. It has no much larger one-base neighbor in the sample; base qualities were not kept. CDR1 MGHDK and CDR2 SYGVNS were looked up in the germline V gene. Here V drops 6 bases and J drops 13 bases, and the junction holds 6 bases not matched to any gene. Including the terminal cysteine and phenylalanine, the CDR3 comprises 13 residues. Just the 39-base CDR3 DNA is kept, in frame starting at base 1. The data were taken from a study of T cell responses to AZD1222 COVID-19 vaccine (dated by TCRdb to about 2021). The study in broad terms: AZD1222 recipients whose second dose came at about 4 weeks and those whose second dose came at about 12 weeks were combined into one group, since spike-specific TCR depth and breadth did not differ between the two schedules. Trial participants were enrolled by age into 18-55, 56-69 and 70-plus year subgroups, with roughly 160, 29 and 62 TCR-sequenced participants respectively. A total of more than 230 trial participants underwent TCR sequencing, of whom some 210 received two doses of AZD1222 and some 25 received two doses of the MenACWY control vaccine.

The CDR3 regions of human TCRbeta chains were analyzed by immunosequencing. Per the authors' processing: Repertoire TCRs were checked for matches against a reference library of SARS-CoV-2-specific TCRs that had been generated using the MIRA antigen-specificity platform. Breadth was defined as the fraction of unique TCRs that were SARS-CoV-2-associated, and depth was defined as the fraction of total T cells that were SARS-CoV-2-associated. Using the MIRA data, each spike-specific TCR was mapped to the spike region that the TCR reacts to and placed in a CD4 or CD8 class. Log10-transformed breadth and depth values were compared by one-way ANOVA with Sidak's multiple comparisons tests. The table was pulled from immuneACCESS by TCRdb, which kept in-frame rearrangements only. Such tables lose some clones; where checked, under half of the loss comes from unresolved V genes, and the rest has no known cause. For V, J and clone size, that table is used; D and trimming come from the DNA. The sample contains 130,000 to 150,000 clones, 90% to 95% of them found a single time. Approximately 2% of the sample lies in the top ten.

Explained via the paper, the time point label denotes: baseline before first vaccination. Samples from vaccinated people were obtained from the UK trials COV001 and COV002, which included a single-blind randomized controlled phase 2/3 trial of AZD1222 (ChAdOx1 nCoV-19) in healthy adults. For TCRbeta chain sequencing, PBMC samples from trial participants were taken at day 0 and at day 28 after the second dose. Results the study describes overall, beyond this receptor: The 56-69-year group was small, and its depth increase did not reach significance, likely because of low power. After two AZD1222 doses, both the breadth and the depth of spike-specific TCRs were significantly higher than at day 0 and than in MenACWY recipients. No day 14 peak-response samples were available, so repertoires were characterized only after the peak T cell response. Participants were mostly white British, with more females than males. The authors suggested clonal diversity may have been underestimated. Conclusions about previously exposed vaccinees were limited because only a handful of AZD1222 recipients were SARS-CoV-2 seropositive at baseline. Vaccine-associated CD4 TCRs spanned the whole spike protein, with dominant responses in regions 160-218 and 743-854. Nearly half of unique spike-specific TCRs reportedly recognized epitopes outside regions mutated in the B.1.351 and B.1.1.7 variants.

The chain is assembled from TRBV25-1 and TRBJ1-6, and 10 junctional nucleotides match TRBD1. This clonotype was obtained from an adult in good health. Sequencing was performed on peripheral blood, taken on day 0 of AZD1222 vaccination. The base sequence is TGTGCCAGCAGGGGTTCGGGACAGGGGCCCCTCCACTTT. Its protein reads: CASRGSGQGPLHF. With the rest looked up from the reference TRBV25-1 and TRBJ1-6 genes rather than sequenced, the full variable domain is EADIYQTPRYLVIGTGKKITLECSQTMGHDKMYWYQQDPGMELHLIHYSYGVNSTEKGDLSSESTVSRIRTEHFPLTLESARPSHTSQYLCASRGSGQGPLHFGNGTRLTVT.